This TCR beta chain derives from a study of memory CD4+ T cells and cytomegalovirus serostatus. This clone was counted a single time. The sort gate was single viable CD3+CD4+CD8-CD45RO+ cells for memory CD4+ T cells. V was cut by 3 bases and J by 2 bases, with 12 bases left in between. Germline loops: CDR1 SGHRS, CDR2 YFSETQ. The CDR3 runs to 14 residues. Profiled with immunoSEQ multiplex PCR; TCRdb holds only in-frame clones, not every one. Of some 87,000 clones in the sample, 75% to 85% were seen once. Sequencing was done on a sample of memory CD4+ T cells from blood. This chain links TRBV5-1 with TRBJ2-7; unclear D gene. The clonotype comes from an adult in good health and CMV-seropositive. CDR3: CASSYDGATYEQYF. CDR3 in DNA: TGCGCCAGCAGCTACGACGGAGCAACCTACGAGCAGTACTTC. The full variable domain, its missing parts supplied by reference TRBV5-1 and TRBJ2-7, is KAGVTQTPRYLIKTRGQQVTLSCSPISGHRSVSWYQQTPGQGLQFLFEYFSETQRNKGNFPGRFSGRQFSNSRSEMNVSTLELGDSALYLCASSYDGATYEQYFGPGTRLTVT.